This T cell receptor (beta chain) emerged from a study of post-analysis software for immune sequencing data. Findings and limits, study-wide: Samples from one preparation batch, clustered by F measure, grouped strongly together. Patients used about five TRBV segments, including TRBV5-6, TRBV5-1 and TRBV20-1, more often than controls. Among multiple sclerosis patients, normalized Chao1 diversity was significantly below that of controls.

CDR1 and CDR2 (germline): SGDLS, YYNGEE. V dropped 3 bases and J dropped 2 bases, with 11 bases sitting between them. There are 14 residues in the CDR3. Presence of unique molecular identifiers characterized the TCR beta cDNA libraries. TCRdb re-called the PCR reads through MiXCR, storing one row per CDR3 protein. The sample holds 150,000 to 200,000 distinct CDR3 sequences, under 40% seen once. To note about this clonotype: Antigen: not known.

The sample here was blood, taken after autologous hematopoietic stem cell transplantation. J is TRBJ2-5 and V is TRBV9; weak D call: TRBD1 (6 bases). This clonotype was sampled from a girl aged 10 to 17 with multiple sclerosis. The CDR3 region is CASSAQGGQETQYF. The CDR3 region has the DNA TGTGCCAGCAGCGCACAGGGTGGGCAAGAGACCCAGTACTTC.